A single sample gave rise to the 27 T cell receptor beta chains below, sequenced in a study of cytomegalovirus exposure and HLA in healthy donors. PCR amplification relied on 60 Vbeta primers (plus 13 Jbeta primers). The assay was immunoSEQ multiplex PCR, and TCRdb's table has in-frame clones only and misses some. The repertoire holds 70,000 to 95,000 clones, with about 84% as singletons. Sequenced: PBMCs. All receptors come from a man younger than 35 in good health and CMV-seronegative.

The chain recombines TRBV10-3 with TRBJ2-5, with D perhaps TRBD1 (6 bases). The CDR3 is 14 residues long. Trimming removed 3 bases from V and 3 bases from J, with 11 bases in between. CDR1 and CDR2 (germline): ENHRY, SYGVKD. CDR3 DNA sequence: TGTGCCATCAGTGAAAGGAACAGGGAAGAGACCCAGTACTTC. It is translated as CAISERNREETQYF.

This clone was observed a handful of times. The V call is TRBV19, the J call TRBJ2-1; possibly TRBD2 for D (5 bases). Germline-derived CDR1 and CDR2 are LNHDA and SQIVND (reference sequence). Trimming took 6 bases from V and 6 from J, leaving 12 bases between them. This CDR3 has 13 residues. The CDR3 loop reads CASSLGRRNEQFF. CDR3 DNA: TGTGCCAGTAGCCTAGGGAGACGCAATGAGCAGTTCTTC. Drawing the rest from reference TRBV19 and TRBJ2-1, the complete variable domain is DGGITQSPKYLFRKEGQNVTLSCEQNLNHDAMYWYRQDPGQGLRLIYYSQIVNDFQKGDIAEGYSVSREKKESFPLTVTSAQKNPTAFYLCASSLGRRNEQFFGPGTRLTVL.

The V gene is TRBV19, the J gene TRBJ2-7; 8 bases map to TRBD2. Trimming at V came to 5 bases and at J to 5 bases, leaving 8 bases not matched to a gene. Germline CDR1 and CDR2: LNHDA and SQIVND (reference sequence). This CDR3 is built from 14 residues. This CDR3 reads CASSSLAGIDEQYF. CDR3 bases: TGTGCCAGTAGTTCCTTAGCGGGGATCGACGAGCAGTACTTC.

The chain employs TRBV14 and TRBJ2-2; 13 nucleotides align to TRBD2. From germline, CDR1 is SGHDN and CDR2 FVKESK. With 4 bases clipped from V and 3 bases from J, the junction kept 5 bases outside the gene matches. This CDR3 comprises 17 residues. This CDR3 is CASSPRTSGGDTGELFF. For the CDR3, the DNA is TGTGCCAGCAGCCCTAGGACTAGCGGGGGAGACACCGGGGAGCTGTTTTTT. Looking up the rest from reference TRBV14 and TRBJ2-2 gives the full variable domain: EAGVTQFPSHSVIEKGQTVTLRCDPISGHDNLYWYRRVMGKEIKFLLHFVKESKQDESGMPNNRFLAERTGGTYSTLKVQPAELEDSGVYFCASSPRTSGGDTGELFFGEGSRLTVL.

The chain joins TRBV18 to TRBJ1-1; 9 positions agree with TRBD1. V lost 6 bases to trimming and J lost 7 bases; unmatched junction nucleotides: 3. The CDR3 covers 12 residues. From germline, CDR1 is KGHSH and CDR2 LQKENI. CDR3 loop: CASSTDRGEAFF. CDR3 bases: TGTGCCAGCTCCACGGACAGGGGTGAAGCTTTCTTT.

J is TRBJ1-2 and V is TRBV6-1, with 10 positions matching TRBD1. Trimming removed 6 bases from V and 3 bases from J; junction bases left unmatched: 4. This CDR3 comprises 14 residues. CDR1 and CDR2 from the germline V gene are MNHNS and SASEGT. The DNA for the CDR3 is TGTGCCAGCAGCCGGGACAGGGGAGACTATGGCTACACCTTC. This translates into CASSRDRGDYGYTF.

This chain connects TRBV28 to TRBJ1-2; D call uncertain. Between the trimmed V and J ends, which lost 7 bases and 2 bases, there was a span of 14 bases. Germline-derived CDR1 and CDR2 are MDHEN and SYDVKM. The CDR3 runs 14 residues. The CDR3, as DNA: TGTGCCAGCACCATTATAACGGGGAACTATGGCTACACCTTC. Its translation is CASTIITGNYGYTF.

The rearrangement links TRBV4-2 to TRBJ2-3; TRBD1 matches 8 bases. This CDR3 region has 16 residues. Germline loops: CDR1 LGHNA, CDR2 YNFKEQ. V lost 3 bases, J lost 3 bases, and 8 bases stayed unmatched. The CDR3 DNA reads TGTGCCAGCAGCCACAGCAGGGGGCAGGGGACAGATACGCAGTATTTT. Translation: CASSHSRGQGTDTQYF.

CDR3 DNA: TGTGCCAGCAGCTTCAACTCGGGTGGGGCCAACGTCCTGACTTTC. This translates into CASSFNSGGANVLTF. The chain couples TRBV7-6 to TRBJ2-6; D gene unclear. CDR3 length equals 15 residues. The germline CDR1 and CDR2 sequences are SGHVS and FNYEAQ. V was cut by 3 bases and J by 3 bases, with 9 bases left in between.

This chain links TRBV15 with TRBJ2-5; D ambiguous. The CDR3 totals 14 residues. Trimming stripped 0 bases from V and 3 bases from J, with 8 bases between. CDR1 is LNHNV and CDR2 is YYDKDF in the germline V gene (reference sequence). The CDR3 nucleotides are TGTGCCACCAGCAGAGATCGAGTAGAAGAGACCCAGTACTTC. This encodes CATSRDRVEETQYF.

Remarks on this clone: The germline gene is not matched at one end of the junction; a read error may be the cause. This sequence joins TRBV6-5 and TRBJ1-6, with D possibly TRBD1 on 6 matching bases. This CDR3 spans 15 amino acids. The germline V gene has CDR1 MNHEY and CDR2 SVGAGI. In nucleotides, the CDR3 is TGTGCCAGCAGGCCTCCACAGGGATGGAATTCACCCCTCCAGTTT. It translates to CASRPPQGWNSPLQF.

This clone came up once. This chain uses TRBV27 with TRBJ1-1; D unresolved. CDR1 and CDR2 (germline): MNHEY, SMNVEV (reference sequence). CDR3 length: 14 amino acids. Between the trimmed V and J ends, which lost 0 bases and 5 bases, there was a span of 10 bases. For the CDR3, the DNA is TGTGCCAGCAGTTTATCTGGGCTAAGGACTGAAGCTTTCTTT. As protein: CASSLSGLRTEAFF.

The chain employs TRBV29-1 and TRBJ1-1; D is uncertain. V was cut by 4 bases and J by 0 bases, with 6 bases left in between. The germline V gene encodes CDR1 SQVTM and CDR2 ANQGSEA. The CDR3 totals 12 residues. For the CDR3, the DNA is TGCAGCGTTGCAGACATGAACACTGAAGCTTTCTTT. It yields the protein CSVADMNTEAFF.

The CDR3 sequence is CASSRQWMNTEAFF. In DNA form, the CDR3 reads TGTGCCAGCAGTAGACAGTGGATGAACACTGAAGCTTTCTTT. This chain links TRBV6-5 with TRBJ1-1, with D maybe TRBD1 (5 bases). The CDR3 consists of 14 residues. With 5 bases removed from V and 0 bases from J, the gap between germline ends came to 10 bases. CDR1 and CDR2 from the germline V gene are MNHEY and SVGAGI.

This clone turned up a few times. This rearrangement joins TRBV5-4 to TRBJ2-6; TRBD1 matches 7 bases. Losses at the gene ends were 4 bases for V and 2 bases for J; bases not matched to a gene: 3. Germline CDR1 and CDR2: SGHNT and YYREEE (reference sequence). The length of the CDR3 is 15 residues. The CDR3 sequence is CASSHDRAGANVLTF. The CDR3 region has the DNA TGTGCCAGCAGCCACGACAGGGCTGGGGCCAACGTCCTGACTTTC.

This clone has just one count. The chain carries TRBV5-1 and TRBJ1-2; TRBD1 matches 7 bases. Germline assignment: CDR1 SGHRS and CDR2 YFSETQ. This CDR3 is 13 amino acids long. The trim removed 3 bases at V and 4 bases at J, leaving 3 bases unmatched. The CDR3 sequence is CASSSDRAYGYTF. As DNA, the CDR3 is TGCGCCAGCAGCTCCGACAGGGCCTATGGCTACACCTTC.

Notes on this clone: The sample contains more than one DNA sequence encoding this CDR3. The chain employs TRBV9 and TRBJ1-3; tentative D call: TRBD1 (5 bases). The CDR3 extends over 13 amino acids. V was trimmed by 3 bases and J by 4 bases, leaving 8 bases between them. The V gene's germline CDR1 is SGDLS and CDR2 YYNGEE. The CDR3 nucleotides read TGTGCCAGCAGCGCCAACAGGGGAAACACCATATATTTT. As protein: CASSANRGNTIYF.

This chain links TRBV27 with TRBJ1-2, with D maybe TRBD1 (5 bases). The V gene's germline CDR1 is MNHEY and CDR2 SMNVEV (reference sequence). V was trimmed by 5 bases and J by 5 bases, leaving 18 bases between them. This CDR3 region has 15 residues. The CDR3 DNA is TGTGCCAGCAGTCTGGGGCGATTTAGGGAATATGGCTACACCTTC. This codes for CASSLGRFREYGYTF.

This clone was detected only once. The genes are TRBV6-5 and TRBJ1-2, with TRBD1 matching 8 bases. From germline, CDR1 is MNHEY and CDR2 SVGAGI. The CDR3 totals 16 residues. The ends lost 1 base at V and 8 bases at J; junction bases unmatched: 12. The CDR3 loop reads CASSYLRTGGSYGYTF. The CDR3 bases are TGTGCCAGCAGTTACTTAAGAACAGGGGGATCGTACGGCTACACCTTC.

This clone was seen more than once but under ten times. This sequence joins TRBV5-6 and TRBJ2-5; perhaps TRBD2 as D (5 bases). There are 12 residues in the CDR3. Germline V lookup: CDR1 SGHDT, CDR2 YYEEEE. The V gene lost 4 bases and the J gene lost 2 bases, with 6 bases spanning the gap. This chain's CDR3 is CASSRTQETQYF. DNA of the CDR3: TGTGCCAGCAGCAGGACTCAAGAGACCCAGTACTTC.

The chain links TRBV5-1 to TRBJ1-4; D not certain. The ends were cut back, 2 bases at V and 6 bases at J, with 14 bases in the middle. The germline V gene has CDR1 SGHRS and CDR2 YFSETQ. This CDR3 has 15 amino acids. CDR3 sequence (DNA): TGCGCCAGCAGCTTAATCCCCGATACGGATGAAAAACTGTTTTTT. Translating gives CASSLIPDTDEKLFF.

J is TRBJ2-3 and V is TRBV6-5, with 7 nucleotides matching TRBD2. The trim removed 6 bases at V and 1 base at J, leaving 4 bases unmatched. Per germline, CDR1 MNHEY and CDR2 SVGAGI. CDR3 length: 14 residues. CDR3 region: CASSPRGGTDTQYF. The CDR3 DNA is TGTGCCAGCAGCCCACGGGGGGGCACAGATACGCAGTATTTT.

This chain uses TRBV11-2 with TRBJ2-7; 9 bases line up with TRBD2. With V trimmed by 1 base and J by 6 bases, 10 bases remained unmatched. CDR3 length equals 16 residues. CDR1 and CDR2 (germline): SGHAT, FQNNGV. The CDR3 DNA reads TGTGCCAGCAGCTTAGTTACTAGCGGGCCTCGTTTCGAGCAGTACTTC. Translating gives CASSLVTSGPRFEQYF.

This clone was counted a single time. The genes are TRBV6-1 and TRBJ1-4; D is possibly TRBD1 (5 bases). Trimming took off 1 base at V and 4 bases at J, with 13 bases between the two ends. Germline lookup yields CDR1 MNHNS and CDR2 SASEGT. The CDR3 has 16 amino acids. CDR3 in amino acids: CASSEGFATVNEKLFF. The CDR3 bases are TGTGCCAGCAGTGAAGGTTTCGCGACAGTTAATGAAAAACTGTTTTTT.

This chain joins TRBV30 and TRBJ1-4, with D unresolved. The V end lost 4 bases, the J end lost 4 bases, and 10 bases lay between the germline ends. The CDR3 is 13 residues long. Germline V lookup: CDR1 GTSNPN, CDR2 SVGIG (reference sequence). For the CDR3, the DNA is TGTGCCTGGAATCCGGGTCTTAATGAAAAACTGTTTTTT. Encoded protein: CAWNPGLNEKLFF.

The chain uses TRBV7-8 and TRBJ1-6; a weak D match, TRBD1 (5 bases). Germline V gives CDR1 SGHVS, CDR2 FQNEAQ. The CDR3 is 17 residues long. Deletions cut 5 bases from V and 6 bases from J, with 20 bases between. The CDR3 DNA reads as TGTGCCAGCAGCGGCGGGGGTCAAGGGGTTACTAATTCACCCCTCCACTTT. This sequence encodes CASSGGGQGVTNSPLHF.

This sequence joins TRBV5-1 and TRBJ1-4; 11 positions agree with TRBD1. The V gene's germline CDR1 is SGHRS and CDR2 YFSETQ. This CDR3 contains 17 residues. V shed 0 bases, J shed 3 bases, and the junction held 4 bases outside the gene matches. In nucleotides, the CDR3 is TGCGCCAGCAGCTTGGGGACAGGGGGCGATTCTAATGAAAAACTGTTTTTT. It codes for CASSLGTGGDSNEKLFF.